The entry below describes one TCR beta chain. The antigen remains unidentified. The sample originates from a study of cytomegalovirus exposure and HLA in healthy donors. Data came from immunoSEQ multiplex PCR; TCRdb stores just in-frame clones and leaves some out. Found here are under 200,000 clones, roughly 89% of them singletons; the top ten hold 9% to 12%. An approximately 130-subject validation cohort, separate from the approximately 670-subject first cohort, supplied the donors. General observations from the study: Subsequent analysis revealed that first-cohort TCR clusters tended to co-occur in the approximately 120 validation repertoires. Some TCR beta chains (164 of them) were listed as cytomegalovirus-associated. Many donors carried some public TCRs, although rarity characterized most TCR sequences.

The CDR3 is 14 residues long. V shed 4 bases and J 8 bases; nucleotides not matched to a gene: 8. Germline V gives CDR1 SGHRS, CDR2 YFSETQ. The chain is built from TRBV5-1 and TRBJ2-1, with TRBD1 matching 8 bases. This sequence originates from a woman between 18 and 29 years old in good health and CMV-seropositive. The specimen sequenced was PBMCs. CDR3 in DNA: TGCGCCAGCAGCCCCCGGGACAGGATCGATGAGCAGTTCTTC. Translation: CASSPRDRIDEQFF.